This T cell receptor (beta chain) was sequenced in a study of T cells in Graves' hyperthyroidism and ophthalmopathy. About the study: Upon initial diagnosis and before any treatment, peripheral blood was collected. Overall study findings and caveats: Expanded thyroid clonotypes (above 0.001) were mostly also found in blood. Ophthalmopathy was distinguished from stable hyperthyroidism by 13 V-J signatures.

On this clonotype itself: Antigen specificity is unknown.

The V gene end was trimmed by 5 bases and the J gene end by 9 bases; junction bases not matched to a gene: 12. Germline CDR1 and CDR2: SGDLS and YYNGEE. The CDR3 is made up of 16 amino acids. TCR beta CDR3 regions were amplified from RNA. A first-round RT-PCR of the TCR CDR3 used the HTBI primer set. TCRdb fed the multiplex PCR reads into MiXCR, producing one record per CDR3 protein. This sample has about 130,000 distinct CDR3 sequences, with approximately 20% found just once. Clinicians diagnosed patients from clinical symptoms, serum thyroxine and TRAb, thyroid ultrasound and orbital computed tomography.

The chain uses TRBV9 and TRBJ1-6; 9 nucleotides agree with TRBD1. The receptor's source is a woman between 45 and 65 years old with Graves' hyperthyroidism that later progressed to Graves' ophthalmopathy. The specimen was blood. The CDR3 bases are TGTGCCAGCAGGAGGGGGACAGGGACGTCTACTTCACCCCTCCACTTT. Its translation: CASRRGTGTSTSPLHF.